Here is one T cell receptor beta chain with its context. These data come from a study of monozygotic twins with cystic fibrosis. Unmatched junction bases numbered 14, after V lost 4 bases and J lost 13 bases. The CDR3 has 14 residues. The germline gives CDR1 SGHRS, CDR2 YFSETQ. Assay used: immunoSEQ multiplex PCR; TCRdb lists only in-frame clones, some missing. The data hold 12,000 to 15,000 clones, with roughly nine tenths observed a single time. The chain links TRBV5-1 to TRBJ2-1; 7 nucleotides line up with TRBD1. This clonotype was obtained from a boy between 10 and 17 years old with cystic fibrosis. Input material: blood. The CDR3 protein is CASSLSQLQGLQFF. The CDR3 nucleotides are TGCGCCAGCAGCCTATCCCAACTACAGGGGCTTCAGTTCTTC.